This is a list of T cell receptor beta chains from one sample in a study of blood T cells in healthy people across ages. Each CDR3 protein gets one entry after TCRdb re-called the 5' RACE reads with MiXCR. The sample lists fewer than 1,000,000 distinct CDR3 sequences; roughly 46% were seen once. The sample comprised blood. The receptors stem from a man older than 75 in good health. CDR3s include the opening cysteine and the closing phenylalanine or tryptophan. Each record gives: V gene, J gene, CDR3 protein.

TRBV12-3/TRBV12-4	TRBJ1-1	CASSGPGPAFF
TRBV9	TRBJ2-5	CASSVDGTETREQYF
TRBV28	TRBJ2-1	CASTYGGGPYNEQFF
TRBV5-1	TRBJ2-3	CASSGTSSGSFDTQYF
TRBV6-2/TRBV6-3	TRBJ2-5	CASDVRGRQETQYF
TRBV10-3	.	CAIRPGLEGTQYF
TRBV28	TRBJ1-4	CASSDWTDVNEKLFF
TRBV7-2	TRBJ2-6	CASSSGGASPVSGANVLTF
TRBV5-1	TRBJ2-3	CASSLETSGGLDTQYF
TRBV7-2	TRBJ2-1	CASKNGGLGSYNEQFF
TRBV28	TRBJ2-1	CASSSMMGLAGEFSYNEQFF
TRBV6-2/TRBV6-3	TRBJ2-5	CASSPPGRPQYF
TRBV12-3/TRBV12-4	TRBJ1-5	CANSQQGGNQPQHF
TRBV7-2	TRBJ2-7	CASSLAASGRTAYEQYF
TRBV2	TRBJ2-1	CASSVSRRVNYNEQFF
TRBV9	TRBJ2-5	CASSPTGRETQYF
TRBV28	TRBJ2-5	CASSLVTIQETQYF
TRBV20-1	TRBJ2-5	CSADTGLETQYF
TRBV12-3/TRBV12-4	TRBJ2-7	CASSTAGTPSYEQYF
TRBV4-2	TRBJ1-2	CASSQDVQGVNYGYTF
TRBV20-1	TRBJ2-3	CSARADITDTQYF
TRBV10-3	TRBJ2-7	CAISGGGGSYEQYF
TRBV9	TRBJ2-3	CASSALLLDTQYF
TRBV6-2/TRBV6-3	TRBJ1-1	CASSFGTVNTEAFF
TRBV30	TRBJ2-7	CAWSGVFYEQYF
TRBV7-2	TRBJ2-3	CAGTQVGADTQYF
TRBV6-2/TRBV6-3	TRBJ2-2	CASSYFTSGSRVSTGELFF
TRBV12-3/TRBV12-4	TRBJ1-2	CASSLRPNYRDSPNYGYTF
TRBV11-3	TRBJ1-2	CASSSGTDHGYTF